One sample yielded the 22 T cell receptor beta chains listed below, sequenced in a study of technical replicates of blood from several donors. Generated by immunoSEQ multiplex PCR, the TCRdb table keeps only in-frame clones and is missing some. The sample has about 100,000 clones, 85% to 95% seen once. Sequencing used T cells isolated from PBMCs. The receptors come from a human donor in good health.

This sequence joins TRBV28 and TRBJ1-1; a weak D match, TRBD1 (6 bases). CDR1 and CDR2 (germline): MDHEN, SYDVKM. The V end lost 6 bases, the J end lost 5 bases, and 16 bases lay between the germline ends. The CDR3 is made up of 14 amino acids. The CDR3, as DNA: TGTGCCAGCAGAAGGGAAGGACAGAGGACTGAAGCTTTCTTT. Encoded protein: CASRREGQRTEAFF.

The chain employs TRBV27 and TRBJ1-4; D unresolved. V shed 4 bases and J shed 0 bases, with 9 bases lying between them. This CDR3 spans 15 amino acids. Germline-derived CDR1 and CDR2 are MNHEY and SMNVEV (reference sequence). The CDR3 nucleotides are TGTGCCAGCAGTTCAAGCCTGGCAACTAATGAAAAACTGTTTTTT. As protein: CASSSSLATNEKLFF.

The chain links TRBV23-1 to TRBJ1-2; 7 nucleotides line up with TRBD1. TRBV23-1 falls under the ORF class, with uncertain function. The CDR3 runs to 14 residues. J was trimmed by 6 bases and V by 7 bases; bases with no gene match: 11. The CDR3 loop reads CASNPPGQADGYTF. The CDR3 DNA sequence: TGCGCCAGCAACCCTCCCGGACAGGCGGATGGCTACACCTTC.

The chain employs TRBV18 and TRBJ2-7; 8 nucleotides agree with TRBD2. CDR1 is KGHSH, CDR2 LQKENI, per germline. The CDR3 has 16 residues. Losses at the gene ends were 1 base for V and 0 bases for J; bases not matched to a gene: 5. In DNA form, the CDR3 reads TGTGCCAGCTCACCACAAGGAGCGGGAGCCTCCTACGAGCAGTACTTC. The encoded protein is CASSPQGAGASYEQYF.

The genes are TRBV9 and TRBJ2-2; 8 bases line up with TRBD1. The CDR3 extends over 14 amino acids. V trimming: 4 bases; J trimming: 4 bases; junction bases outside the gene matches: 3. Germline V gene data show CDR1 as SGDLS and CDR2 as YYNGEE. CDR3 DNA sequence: TGTGCCAGCAGCCCTACAGGGGGCACCGGGGAGCTGTTTTTT. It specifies CASSPTGGTGELFF.

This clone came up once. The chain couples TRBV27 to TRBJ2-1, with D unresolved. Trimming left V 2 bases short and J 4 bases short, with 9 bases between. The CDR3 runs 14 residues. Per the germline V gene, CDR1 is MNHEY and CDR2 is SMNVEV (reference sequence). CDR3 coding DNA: TGTGCCAGCAGTTTAACCCCGCGGTACAATGAGCAGTTCTTC. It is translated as CASSLTPRYNEQFF.

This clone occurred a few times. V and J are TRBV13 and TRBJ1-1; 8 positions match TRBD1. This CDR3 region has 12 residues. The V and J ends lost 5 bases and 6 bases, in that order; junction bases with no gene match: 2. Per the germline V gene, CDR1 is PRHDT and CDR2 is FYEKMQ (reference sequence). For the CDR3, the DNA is TGTGCCAGCAGCACGGGACAGGCTGAAGCTTTCTTT. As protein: CASSTGQAEAFF.

CDR3 amino acids: CASSVQGWSETQYF. As DNA, the CDR3 is TGTGCCAGCAGTGTACAGGGTTGGTCAGAGACCCAGTACTTC. The rearrangement links TRBV28 to TRBJ2-5; a weak D match, TRBD1 (6 bases). Germline loops: CDR1 MDHEN, CDR2 SYDVKM. Trimming left V 5 bases short and J 4 bases short, with 14 bases between. This CDR3 contains 14 residues.

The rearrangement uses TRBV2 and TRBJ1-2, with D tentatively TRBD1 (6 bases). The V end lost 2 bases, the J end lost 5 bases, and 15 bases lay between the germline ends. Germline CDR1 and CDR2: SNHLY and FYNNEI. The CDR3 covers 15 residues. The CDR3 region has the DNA TGTGCCAGCAGTGAAAGCTCGGTCAGGGGATATGGCTACACCTTC. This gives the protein CASSESSVRGYGYTF.

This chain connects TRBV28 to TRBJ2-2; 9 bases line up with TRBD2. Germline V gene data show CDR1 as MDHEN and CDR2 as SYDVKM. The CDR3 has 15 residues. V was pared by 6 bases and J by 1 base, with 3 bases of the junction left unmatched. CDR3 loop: CASRGGGENTGELFF. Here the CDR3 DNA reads TGTGCCAGCAGAGGCGGGGGGGAGAACACCGGGGAGCTGTTTTTT.

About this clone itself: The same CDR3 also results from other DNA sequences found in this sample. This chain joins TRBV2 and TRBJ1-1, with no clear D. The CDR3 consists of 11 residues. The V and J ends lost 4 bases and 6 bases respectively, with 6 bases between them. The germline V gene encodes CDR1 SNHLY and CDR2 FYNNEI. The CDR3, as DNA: TGTGCCAGCAGTGGCGGGCCTGAAGCTTTCTTT. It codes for CASSGGPEAFF.

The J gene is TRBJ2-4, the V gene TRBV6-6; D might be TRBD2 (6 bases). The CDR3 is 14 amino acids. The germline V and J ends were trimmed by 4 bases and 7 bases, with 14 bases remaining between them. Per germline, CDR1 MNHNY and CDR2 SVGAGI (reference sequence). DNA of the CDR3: TGTGCCAGCAGTTCGGGGGATCATCGGAACATTCAGTACTTC. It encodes CASSSGDHRNIQYF.

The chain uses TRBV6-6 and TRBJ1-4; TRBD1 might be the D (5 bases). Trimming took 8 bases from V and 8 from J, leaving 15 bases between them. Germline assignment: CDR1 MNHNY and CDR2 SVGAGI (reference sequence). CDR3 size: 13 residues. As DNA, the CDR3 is TGTGCCAGCGGCGGGGCTAGAGGCGAAAAACTGTTTTTT. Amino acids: CASGGARGEKLFF.

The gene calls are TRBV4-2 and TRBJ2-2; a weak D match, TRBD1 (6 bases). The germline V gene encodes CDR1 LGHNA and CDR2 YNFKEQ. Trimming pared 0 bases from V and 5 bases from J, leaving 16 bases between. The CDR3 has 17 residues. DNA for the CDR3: TGTGCCAGCAGCCAAGACTCAGCTAGTCAGGGGACCGGGGAGCTGTTTTTT. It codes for CASSQDSASQGTGELFF.

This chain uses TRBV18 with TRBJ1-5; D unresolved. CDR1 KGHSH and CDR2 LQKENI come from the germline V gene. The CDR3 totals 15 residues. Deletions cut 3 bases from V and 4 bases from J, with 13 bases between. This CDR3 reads CASSPRGWENQPQHF. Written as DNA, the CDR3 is TGTGCCAGCTCACCTCGGGGTTGGGAGAATCAGCCCCAGCATTTT.

CDR3: CASSSNQGQGFDEQFF. The CDR3 DNA sequence: TGTGCCAGCAGTTCTAATCAGGGACAGGGTTTTGATGAGCAGTTCTTC. V is TRBV9 and J is TRBJ2-1; 9 nucleotides match TRBD1. This CDR3 is 16 amino acids long. V trimming: 5 bases; J trimming: 8 bases; junction bases outside the gene matches: 14. The germline V gene has CDR1 SGDLS and CDR2 YYNGEE. Supplemented by reference TRBV9 and TRBJ2-1, the full variable domain reads DSGVTQTPKHLITATGQRVTLRCSPRSGDLSVYWYQQSLDQGLQFLIQYYNGEERAKGNILERFSAQQFPDLHSELNLSSLELGDSALYFCASSSNQGQGFDEQFFGPGTRLTVL.

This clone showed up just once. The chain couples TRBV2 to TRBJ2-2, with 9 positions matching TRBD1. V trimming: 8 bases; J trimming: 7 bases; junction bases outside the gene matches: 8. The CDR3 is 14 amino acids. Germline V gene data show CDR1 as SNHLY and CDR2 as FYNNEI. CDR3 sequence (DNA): TGTGCCAGCCTATGGACAGGGGTTGGCGGGGAGCTGTTTTTT. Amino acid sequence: CASLWTGVGGELFF.

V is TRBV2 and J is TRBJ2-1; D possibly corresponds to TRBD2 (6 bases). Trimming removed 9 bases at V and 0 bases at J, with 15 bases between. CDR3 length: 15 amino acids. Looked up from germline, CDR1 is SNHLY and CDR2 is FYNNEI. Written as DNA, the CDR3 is TGTGCCAGAAGCGGGCGTTTCGACTCCTACAATGAGCAGTTCTTC. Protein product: CARSGRFDSYNEQFF.

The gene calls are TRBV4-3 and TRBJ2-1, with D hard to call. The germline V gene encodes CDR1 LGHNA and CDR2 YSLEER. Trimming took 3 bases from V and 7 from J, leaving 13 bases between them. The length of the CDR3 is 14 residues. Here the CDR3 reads CASSHSRFGNEQFF. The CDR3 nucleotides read TGCGCCAGCAGCCACAGCAGGTTCGGTAATGAGCAGTTCTTC.

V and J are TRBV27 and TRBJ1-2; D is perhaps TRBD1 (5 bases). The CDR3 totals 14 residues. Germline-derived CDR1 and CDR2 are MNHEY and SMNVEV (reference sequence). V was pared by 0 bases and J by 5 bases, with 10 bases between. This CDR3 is CASSLSTARYGYTF. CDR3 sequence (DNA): TGTGCCAGCAGTTTATCGACAGCTCGGTATGGCTACACCTTC.

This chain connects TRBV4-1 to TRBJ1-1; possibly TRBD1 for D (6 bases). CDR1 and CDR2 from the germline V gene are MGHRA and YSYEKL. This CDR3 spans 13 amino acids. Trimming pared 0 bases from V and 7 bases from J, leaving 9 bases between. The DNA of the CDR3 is TGCGCCAGCAGCCAAGAGGGAGGGGGTGAAGCTTTCTTT. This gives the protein CASSQEGGGEAFF.

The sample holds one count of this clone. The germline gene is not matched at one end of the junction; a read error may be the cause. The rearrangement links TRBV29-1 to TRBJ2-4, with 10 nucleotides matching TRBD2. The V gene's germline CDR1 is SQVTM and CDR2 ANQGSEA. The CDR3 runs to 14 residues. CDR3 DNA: TGCAGCGTAGAAGCGGGAGGGCACAAAAACATTCAGTACTTC. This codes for CSVEAGGHKNIQYF.